This TCR beta chain is drawn from a study of T cell clonality in common variable immunodeficiency. Overall study findings and caveats: Compared with healthy controls, CVID subjects showed increased TCRbeta clonality, mostly in about a third.

Produced via immunoSEQ multiplex PCR; TCRdb's table is partial and in-frame only. In total the sample includes some 60,000 clones, none of them seen once. This clone appeared a few times. Its specificity is not known. Different DNA sequences within this sample yield the same CDR3. Sequenced material: peripheral blood mononuclear cells. This sequence originates from a person aged 18-69 years in good health.

The CDR3 protein is CASSPPGQGAYEQYF. Partial CDR3 DNA: TGTGCCAGCTCACCTCCGGGACAGGGTGCCTACGAG. The V gene is TRBV18, the J gene TRBJ2-7, with 9 positions matching TRBD1. Read data end 3 residues before the CDR3 end; the end is taken from the germline J gene. V gave up 3 bases and J gave up 2 bases; unmatched junction bases: 5. Germline loops: CDR1 KGHSH, CDR2 LQKENI. This CDR3 region has 15 residues.